Below are 21 T cell receptor beta chains sequenced from a single sample in a study of shared clonotypes between healthy human individuals (dated by TCRdb to the early 2020s). The library was generated by the immunoSEQ multiplex PCR assay. In its TCRdb copy, this immuneACCESS table keeps in-frame sequences only and misses some clones. Where compared with another copy, unresolved V genes explain less than half of these, and the others have no known cause. The sample table records about 960,000 clones; 76% of these occur just once. Approximately 1.5% of the sample is taken by the ten largest. The sequencing sample was made of memory CD4+ T cells sorted from blood. This sample's cell subset or site label indicates: CD45RA-negative fraction. Source of these receptors: a man between 18 and 35 years old in good health.

This chain uses TRBV10-2 with TRBJ2-1, with D perhaps TRBD2 (6 bases). The germline V gene encodes CDR1 WSHSY and CDR2 SAAADI. There are 15 residues in the CDR3. Trimming cost V 6 bases and J 6 bases, with 18 bases left between them. The CDR3 DNA is TGCGCCAGCAGAGAAGCCAGACTAGTATTCAATGAGCAGTTCTTC. Translating gives CASREARLVFNEQFF.

The chain recombines TRBV10-2 with TRBJ2-1; 14 nucleotides agree with TRBD2. The CDR3 is 17 residues long. The J segment lost 9 bases and the V segment lost 2 bases, leaving 9 bases of the junction unmatched. CDR1 and CDR2 from the germline V gene are WSHSY and SAAADI. CDR3 nucleotide sequence: TGCGCCAGCAGTGAGCCTAGGACTAGCGGGGGGTTAGGTGAGCAGTTCTTC. Encoded protein: CASSEPRTSGGLGEQFF.

V is TRBV20-1 and J is TRBJ2-2, with no clear D. The V and J ends lost 3 bases and 6 bases respectively, with 2 bases between them. The CDR3 loop spans 10 amino acids. Germline V gene data show CDR1 as DFQATT and CDR2 as SNEGSKA (reference sequence). This CDR3 reads CSASAGELFF. Written as DNA, the CDR3 is TGCAGTGCTAGCGCCGGGGAGCTGTTTTTT.

The V and J genes are TRBV5-1 and TRBJ2-7; tentative D call: TRBD2 (6 bases). The germline V and J ends were trimmed by 4 bases and 7 bases, with 24 bases remaining between them. Germline V gives CDR1 SGHRS, CDR2 YFSETQ. The CDR3 consists of 16 residues. This CDR3 reads CASSGAQSGGAGEQYF. CDR3 in DNA: TGCGCCAGCAGCGGGGCGCAAAGCGGAGGGGCGGGGGAGCAGTACTTC. Based on the CDR3 plus reference TRBV5-1 and TRBJ2-7, the full variable domain is KAGVTQTPRYLIKTRGQQVTLSCSPISGHRSVSWYQQTPGQGLQFLFEYFSETQRNKGNFPGRFSGRQFSNSRSEMNVSTLELGDSALYLCASSGAQSGGAGEQYFGPGTRLTVT.

The sample holds one count of this clone. The genes are TRBV5-1 and TRBJ1-1, with D possibly TRBD1 on 5 matching bases. Deletions cut 0 bases from V and 4 bases from J, with 13 bases between. The CDR3 consists of 15 residues. Germline CDR1 reads SGHRS; CDR2 reads YFSETQ. The DNA of the CDR3 is TGCGCCAGCAGCTTGGTGCCGGGGACCGGCACTGAAGCTTTCTTT. Protein: CASSLVPGTGTEAFF.

Comments on this clone: This CDR3 is also generated by other DNA sequences in the sample. The genes are TRBV14 and TRBJ2-5, with D unclear. CDR3 size: 13 residues. The germline CDR1 and CDR2 sequences are SGHDN and FVKESK. The V and J ends lost 1 base and 5 bases respectively, with 8 bases between them. The CDR3 sequence: CASSQGRRETQYF. The CDR3 nucleotides are TGTGCCAGCAGCCAAGGTCGAAGGGAGACCCAGTACTTC.

V usage is TRBV5-8 and J usage is TRBJ2-3; TRBD2 is a possible D gene (5 bases). Deletions cut 7 bases from V and 2 bases from J, with 11 bases between. Germline-derived CDR1 and CDR2 are SGHTS and YDEGEE. The CDR3 is made up of 13 amino acids. Here the CDR3 reads CASGGLNTDTQYF. CDR3 nucleotides: TGTGCCAGCGGAGGACTCAACACAGATACGCAGTATTTT. The whole variable domain, remainder taken from reference TRBV5-8 and TRBJ2-3, is EAGVTQSPTHLIKTRGQQATLRCSPISGHTSVYWYQQALGLGLQFLLWYDEGEERNRGNFPPRFSGRQFPNYSSELNVNALELEDSALYLCASGGLNTDTQYFGPGTRLTVL.

The rearrangement links TRBV6-1 to TRBJ1-5; the D gene is possibly TRBD1 (6 bases). The germline CDR1 and CDR2 sequences are MNHNS and SASEGT. There are 15 residues in the CDR3. Trimming stripped 7 bases from V and 3 bases from J, with 16 bases between. The CDR3 spells CASKGGRELNQPQHF. The DNA for the CDR3 is TGTGCCAGCAAGGGGGGCAGGGAGCTCAATCAGCCCCAGCATTTT.

V is TRBV10-3 and J is TRBJ1-3, with D possibly matching TRBD1 (6 bases). Germline lookup yields CDR1 ENHRY and CDR2 SYGVKD. The CDR3 length is 20 residues. Trimming cost V 1 base and J 0 bases, with 22 bases left between them. The CDR3 nucleotides read TGTGCCATCAGTGAGTTTTTCCCGGACAGTGGGAGATCCTCTGGAAACACCATATATTTT. Its protein product is CAISEFFPDSGRSSGNTIYF.

The V gene is TRBV6-5, the J gene TRBJ2-7, with 9 nucleotides matching TRBD1. Trimming took 0 bases from V and 4 from J; bases not matched to a gene: 4. The CDR3 contains 15 residues. Germline V gives CDR1 MNHEY, CDR2 SVGAGI. This CDR3 is CASSYSRTGVYEQYF. The CDR3 region has the DNA TGTGCCAGCAGTTACTCGAGGACAGGGGTATACGAGCAGTACTTC.

This clone was counted a few times. The J gene is TRBJ2-3, the V gene TRBV4-1; perhaps TRBD2 as D (5 bases). CDR3 length equals 14 residues. Germline CDR1 MGHRA, CDR2 YSYEKL. Trimming took 3 bases from V and 5 from J, leaving 12 bases between them. CDR3 protein: CASSQKVLGDTQYF. The CDR3 DNA follows: TGCGCCAGCAGCCAGAAGGTACTAGGAGATACGCAGTATTTT.

This clone was detected once. The chain combines TRBV5-4 with TRBJ2-5; D remains unclear. Germline V gene lookup returns CDR1 SGHNT and CDR2 YYREEE (reference sequence). The CDR3 runs 15 residues. The V end lost 4 bases, the J end lost 2 bases, and 15 bases lay between the germline ends. CDR3 amino acids: CASSTRSPSQETQYF. The CDR3 region has the DNA TGTGCCAGCAGCACGAGGAGTCCCTCTCAAGAGACCCAGTACTTC. Combining the CDR3 with reference TRBV5-4 and TRBJ2-5 gives the whole variable domain ETGVTQSPTHLIKTRGQQVTLRCSSQSGHNTVSWYQQALGQGPQFIFQYYREEENGRGNFPPRFSGLQFPNYSSELNVNALELDDSALYLCASSTRSPSQETQYFGPGTRLLVL.

The J gene is TRBJ1-4, the V gene TRBV27; 8 bases are a match to TRBD1. With 4 bases clipped from V and 6 bases from J, the junction kept 7 bases outside the gene matches. Germline CDR1 MNHEY, CDR2 SMNVEV (reference sequence). The CDR3 consists of 15 residues. CDR3 sequence (DNA): TGTGCCAGCAGTTCGTTCGACAGGGGCTATGAAAAACTGTTTTTT. Its translation: CASSSFDRGYEKLFF.

This clone was observed a single time. The V and J genes are TRBV15 and TRBJ1-2; 7 bases map to TRBD1. After removal of 1 base from V and 4 bases from J, the junction contained 6 bases not matched to a gene. This CDR3 contains 15 residues. Per the germline V gene, CDR1 is LNHNV and CDR2 is YYDKDF (reference sequence). CDR3 DNA: TGTGCCACCAGCAGAGCCCCACAGGGGAGCTATGGCTACACCTTC. Protein: CATSRAPQGSYGYTF.

The gene calls are TRBV18 and TRBJ2-7; a possible D gene is TRBD1 (5 bases). The germline CDR1 and CDR2 sequences are KGHSH and LQKENI. This CDR3 is 13 amino acids long. Deletions cut 6 bases from V and 2 bases from J, with 11 bases between. CDR3 bases: TGTGCCAGCTCGTCGTCAGGGACCTACGAGCAGTACTTC. This translates into CASSSSGTYEQYF.

This chain uses TRBV4-1 with TRBJ2-2; D tentatively fits TRBD1 or TRBD2 (5 bases each). The V gene lost 6 bases and the J gene lost 7 bases, with 12 bases spanning the gap. The CDR3 has 13 residues. The germline V gene has CDR1 MGHRA and CDR2 YSYEKL. In DNA form, the CDR3 reads TGCGCCAGCAGGGGGGAGTGGAGCGGGGAGCTGTTTTTT. Translation: CASRGEWSGELFF.

This clone was counted a single time. At one of its ends the junction is not consistent with the germline gene, which may arise from a read error. V and J are TRBV7-7 and TRBJ2-1; 7 positions agree with TRBD2. The germline CDR1 and CDR2 sequences are SSHAT and FNYEAQ (reference sequence). The CDR3 is 16 amino acids. This CDR3 is CASSFHERETYNEQFF. The DNA of the CDR3 is TGTGCTAGCAGCTTCCATGAGCGGGAAACCTACAATGAGCAGTTCTTC.

This CDR3 reads CASSLRGSGQPQHF. The CDR3 nucleotides read TGTGCCAGCAGCCTCCGGGGGTCTGGACAGCCCCAGCATTTT. The V call is TRBV5-8, the J call TRBJ1-5; maybe TRBD1 (5 bases). With 4 bases removed from V and 7 bases from J, the gap between germline ends came to 15 bases. The CDR3 length is 14 residues. From germline, CDR1 is SGHTS and CDR2 YDEGEE. The whole variable domain, filled in from reference TRBV5-8 and TRBJ1-5, reads EAGVTQSPTHLIKTRGQQATLRCSPISGHTSVYWYQQALGLGLQFLLWYDEGEERNRGNFPPRFSGRQFPNYSSELNVNALELEDSALYLCASSLRGSGQPQHFGDGTRLSIL.

The V and J genes are TRBV25-1 and TRBJ2-5; D unresolved. The J call could be wrong; TRBJ2-7 is a better fit for the DNA end. CDR1 is MGHDK and CDR2 is SYGVNS in the germline V gene. This CDR3 region has 13 residues. CDR3 bases: TGTGCCAGCAGTGACCCTATCTCCTACGAGCAGTACTTC. This encodes CASSDPISYEQYF.

The rearrangement links TRBV19 to TRBJ1-6, with D possibly TRBD1 on 5 matching bases. Trimming pared 0 bases from V and 5 bases from J, leaving 11 bases between. This CDR3 region has 16 residues. Looked up from germline, CDR1 is LNHDA and CDR2 is SQIVND (reference sequence). Here the CDR3 reads CASSIDGTGNNSPLHF. CDR3 sequence (DNA): TGTGCCAGTAGTATAGATGGGACGGGAAATAATTCACCCCTCCACTTT.

The CDR3 DNA reads TGCGCCAGCAGCCCTGGGACAGGGAACAATGAGCAGTTCTTC. Its protein product is CASSPGTGNNEQFF. V and J are TRBV10-1 and TRBJ2-1; 9 bases agree with TRBD1. This CDR3 is built from 14 residues. Germline V gene data show CDR1 as WNHNN and CDR2 as SYGVQD (reference sequence). V shed 6 bases and J 5 bases; nucleotides not matched to a gene: 5.